In this sample, the clone carrying this T cell receptor (beta chain) turned up a few times. Its cognate antigen is unknown. There were healthy Caucasian individuals from Russia, aged roughly 6 to 100, serving as donors. Germline loops: CDR1 SGHTA, CDR2 FQGNSA. Trimming shortened V by 7 bases and J by 0 bases, and 16 bases separated the two germline ends. The CDR3 contains 17 residues. These data come from a study of blood T cells in healthy people across ages. Study observations and caveats: In long-lived donors, naive CD4+ cell counts and diversity exceeded those of aged donors.

A second PCR, run for about 6 to 11 cycles, used a sample-barcoded 5' primer plus a J-beta primer mix. One entry per CDR3 protein results from TCRdb running MiXCR on the 5' RACE reads. The repertoire consists of about 840,000 distinct CDR3 sequences, with about 29% occurring once and the leading ten covering about 9.4%. A further study also used this sample, focusing on T cells of mothers and their children. That paper adds: Over 9.5 million TCR beta CDR3 reads were obtained from each mother, and roughly 3 million from each child.

V gene TRBV7-2 combines with J gene TRBJ2-6, with D possibly matching TRBD1 (6 bases). Sequencing was carried out using blood. The origin of this receptor is a woman between 40 and 55 years old in good health. The CDR3 protein is CASTLLRTDSGANVLTF. DNA for the CDR3: TGTGCCAGCACACTACTCCGGACAGACTCTGGGGCCAACGTCCTGACTTTC.